This entry lists 23 T cell receptor beta chains sequenced from one sample in a study of T cell responses to AZD1222 COVID-19 vaccine. Produced via immunoSEQ multiplex PCR; TCRdb's table is partial and in-frame only. The repertoire has around 160,000 clones, 85% to 95% of them found once; the top ten carry 2.8%. The material sequenced was peripheral blood, taken on day 0 of MenACWY control vaccination. All receptors come from an adult in good health.

The V and J genes are TRBV7-9 and TRBJ2-3; D is ambiguous. Trimming took 4 bases from V and 2 from J, leaving 16 bases between them. The length of the CDR3 is 16 residues. The germline V gene has CDR1 SEHNR and CDR2 FQNEAQ (reference sequence). The CDR3 here is CASSSSPGLDTDTQYF. The CDR3 DNA follows: TGTGCCAGCAGCTCCAGCCCTGGCCTCGACACAGATACGCAGTATTTT.

This clone was detected a few times. The V and J genes are TRBV5-5 and TRBJ1-5; D ambiguous. Germline V gives CDR1 SGHKS, CDR2 YYEKEE (reference sequence). V was pared by 3 bases and J by 4 bases, with 14 bases between. The CDR3 consists of 15 residues. The CDR3 DNA reads TGTGCCAGCAGCTCTTTGCCGTCTGCTAATCAGCCCCAGCATTTT. Its protein is CASSSLPSANQPQHF. Drawing the rest from reference TRBV5-5 and TRBJ1-5, the complete variable domain is DAGVTQSPTHLIKTRGQQVTLRCSPISGHKSVSWYQQVLGQGPQFIFQYYEKEERGRGNFPDRFSARQFPNYSSELNVNALLLGDSALYLCASSSLPSANQPQHFGDGTRLSIL.

This clone has a handful of counts. This sequence joins TRBV6-2 or TRBV6-3 and TRBJ1-1, with D tentatively TRBD1 (6 bases). V lost 7 bases, J lost 6 bases, and 15 bases lay in between. Germline lookup yields CDR1 MNHEY and CDR2 SVGEGT. CDR3 size: 13 residues. The CDR3 sequence: CASIPGGAAEAFF. The DNA of the CDR3 is TGTGCCAGCATCCCCGGGGGGGCCGCTGAAGCTTTCTTT.

The CDR3 DNA sequence: TGTGCCATCAGTGAGTCGTCCGAGATTCTCTATGGCTACACCTTC. Its protein is CAISESSEILYGYTF. V usage is TRBV10-3 and J usage is TRBJ1-2; no clear D gene. In germline, CDR1 is ENHRY, CDR2 SYGVKD. This CDR3 is 15 amino acids long. Between the trimmed V and J ends, which lost 0 bases and 4 bases, there was a span of 12 bases.

V gene TRBV20-1 combines with J gene TRBJ1-5, with 7 bases matching TRBD1. Trimming cost V 3 bases and J 7 bases; bases outside gene matches: 6. The CDR3 extends over 13 amino acids. Germline V CDR1 and CDR2: DFQATT, SNEGSKA (reference sequence). The DNA of the CDR3 is TGCAGTGCTAGTCCGGACAGGCTCCAGCCCCAGCATTTT. This sequence encodes CSASPDRLQPQHF.

The chain joins TRBV28 to TRBJ1-5; tentatively, D is TRBD1 (6 bases). This CDR3 comprises 18 residues. V lost 3 bases and J lost 6, with 24 bases in between. Germline values: CDR1 MDHEN, CDR2 SYDVKM. The CDR3 is CASSFTPWGHQGGQPQHF. The CDR3 bases are TGTGCCAGCAGTTTCACGCCCTGGGGGCACCAAGGGGGTCAGCCCCAGCATTTT.

The chain employs TRBV10-2 and TRBJ1-1; 11 bases align to TRBD1. V was clipped by 6 bases and J by 7 bases; unmatched bases: 13. Looked up from germline, CDR1 is WSHSY and CDR2 is SAAADI. The CDR3 length is 16 residues. The CDR3 reads CASRKGQGALGIEAFF. In DNA form, the CDR3 reads TGCGCCAGCAGGAAAGGACAGGGGGCGCTGGGCATTGAAGCTTTCTTT.

J is TRBJ1-1 and V is TRBV20-1; D unclear. From germline, CDR1 is DFQATT and CDR2 SNEGSKA (reference sequence). This CDR3 is built from 11 residues. Trimming removed 4 bases at V and 11 bases at J, with 14 bases between. The CDR3 nucleotides read TGCAGTGCTACCGGGAGGGCAAAGGCTTTCTTT. Encoded protein: CSATGRAKAFF.

The chain combines TRBV5-4 with TRBJ2-1, with TRBD2 matching over 11 bases. This CDR3 is built from 16 residues. The germline gives CDR1 SGHNT, CDR2 YYREEE (reference sequence). The V and J ends lost 0 bases and 7 bases, in that order; junction bases with no gene match: 6. The CDR3 coding sequence is TGTGCCAGCAGCTTGGCCCCTACTAGCGGGAGAAATGAGCAGTTCTTC. Translated: CASSLAPTSGRNEQFF.

Only one count was recorded for this clone. This chain uses TRBV27 with TRBJ1-6, with unresolved D. From germline, CDR1 is MNHEY and CDR2 SMNVEV (reference sequence). V dropped 5 bases and J dropped 10 bases, with 9 bases sitting between them. CDR3 length: 12 residues. CDR3 DNA: TGTGCCAGCAGTCCGCTTCAGTCACCCCTCCACTTT. Translation gives CASSPLQSPLHF.

V and J are TRBV27 and TRBJ1-5, with a weak D call TRBD1 (5 bases). The CDR3 loop spans 13 amino acids. V lost 3 bases and J 5 bases, leaving 8 bases between the germline ends. The germline gives CDR1 MNHEY, CDR2 SMNVEV (reference sequence). CDR3 loop: CASSLGRHQPQHF. CDR3 nucleotides: TGTGCCAGCAGTTTGGGACGCCATCAGCCCCAGCATTTT.

The V and J genes are TRBV28 and TRBJ1-2, with D unclear. The CDR3 covers 12 residues. Germline values: CDR1 MDHEN, CDR2 SYDVKM. The V end lost 3 bases, the J end lost 8 bases, and 10 bases lay between the germline ends. In nucleotides, the CDR3 is TGTGCCAGCAGTTTTCTAACGGAAGGCTACACCTTC. This translates into CASSFLTEGYTF.

This chain uses TRBV5-4 with TRBJ2-5; 12 bases map to TRBD1. CDR3 length: 16 residues. CDR1 and CDR2 from the germline V gene are SGHNT and YYREEE (reference sequence). J lost 4 bases, V lost 4 bases, and 8 bases had no gene match. CDR3 sequence: CASSARGQGAGETQYF. The DNA of the CDR3 is TGTGCCAGCAGCGCCAGGGGACAGGGGGCCGGAGAGACCCAGTACTTC. Full variable domain (remainder filled in from reference TRBV5-4 and TRBJ2-5): ETGVTQSPTHLIKTRGQQVTLRCSSQSGHNTVSWYQQALGQGPQFIFQYYREEENGRGNFPPRFSGLQFPNYSSELNVNALELDDSALYLCASSARGQGAGETQYFGPGTRLLVL.

The J gene is TRBJ1-5, the V gene TRBV5-1; 7 bases are a match to TRBD1. The CDR3 is 14 residues long. The J segment lost 3 bases and the V segment lost 4 bases, leaving 4 bases of the junction unmatched. CDR1 and CDR2 (germline): SGHRS, YFSETQ. CDR3: CASSLTGVNQPQHF. CDR3 sequence (DNA): TGCGCCAGCAGCCTAACAGGGGTCAATCAGCCCCAGCATTTT.

This sequence joins TRBV5-1 and TRBJ2-5, with unresolved D. Germline values: CDR1 SGHRS, CDR2 YFSETQ. The CDR3 runs 15 residues. V gave up 0 bases and J gave up 1 base, with 10 bases separating them. The CDR3 is CASSLAGQPQETQYF. The DNA for the CDR3 is TGCGCCAGCAGCTTGGCCGGGCAGCCCCAAGAGACCCAGTACTTC.

The V call is TRBV19, the J call TRBJ1-4, with TRBD1 identical over 7 bases. The CDR3 runs to 13 residues. From germline, CDR1 is LNHDA and CDR2 SQIVND (reference sequence). V dropped 10 bases and J dropped 8; count of bases not matched to a gene: 10. DNA of the CDR3: TGTGCCACTATGGGACAGTTAAGCGAAAAACTGTTTTTT. It yields the protein CATMGQLSEKLFF.

The rearrangement uses TRBV5-1 and TRBJ1-2; no reliable D call. The CDR3 length is 13 residues. The ends were cut back, 4 bases at V and 1 base at J, with 8 bases in the middle. Germline CDR1 and CDR2: SGHRS and YFSETQ. CDR3 region: CASSQDGNYGYTF. DNA for the CDR3: TGCGCCAGCAGCCAGGACGGTAACTATGGCTACACCTTC.

The J gene is TRBJ2-1, the V gene TRBV5-4, with D possibly TRBD2 on 6 matching bases. CDR3 length equals 17 residues. Germline CDR1 is SGHNT and CDR2 is YYREEE (reference sequence). V gave up 0 bases and J gave up 0 bases, with 13 bases separating them. The CDR3 DNA sequence: TGTGCCAGCAGCTTGGCCGGGCGGGGACGCTCCTACAATGAGCAGTTCTTC. It encodes CASSLAGRGRSYNEQFF.

The genes are TRBV5-8 and TRBJ1-1; 8 bases agree with TRBD1. Losses at the gene ends were 4 bases for V and 5 bases for J; bases not matched to a gene: 10. CDR3 length: 15 amino acids. Germline CDR1 and CDR2: SGHTS and YDEGEE. CDR3 DNA sequence: TGTGCCAGCAGCCGACTAGGACAGGGAAGGACTGAAGCTTTCTTT. It translates to CASSRLGQGRTEAFF.

The genes are TRBV5-1 and TRBJ1-6; no clear D. From germline, CDR1 is SGHRS and CDR2 YFSETQ. With 4 bases removed from V and 10 bases from J, the gap between germline ends came to 15 bases. The length of the CDR3 is 14 residues. CDR3 sequence: CASSPHDLESPLHF. The DNA of the CDR3 is TGCGCCAGCAGCCCTCATGACCTTGAATCACCCCTCCACTTT. Full variable domain (outside the CDR3, taken from reference TRBV5-1 and TRBJ1-6): KAGVTQTPRYLIKTRGQQVTLSCSPISGHRSVSWYQQTPGQGLQFLFEYFSETQRNKGNFPGRFSGRQFSNSRSEMNVSTLELGDSALYLCASSPHDLESPLHFGNGTRLTVT.

The chain is built from TRBV12-5 and TRBJ1-5; no firm D call. Trimming took 1 base from V and 4 from J, leaving 5 bases between them. The V gene's germline CDR1 is LGHNT and CDR2 FRNRAP. The CDR3 length is 13 residues. The CDR3 sequence: CASGLAQNQPQHF. CDR3 nucleotide sequence: TGTGCTAGTGGTTTGGCCCAGAATCAGCCCCAGCATTTT.

The chain uses TRBV7-8 and TRBJ1-3, with 8 bases matching TRBD1. Germline-derived CDR1 and CDR2 are SGHVS and FQNEAQ. This CDR3 region has 16 residues. J lost 4 bases, V lost 4 bases, and 9 bases had no gene match. The CDR3 DNA follows: TGTGCCAGCAGCTCCGACAGGGGCCTGGGGGGAAACACCATATATTTT. Amino acids: CASSSDRGLGGNTIYF.

The chain employs TRBV30 and TRBJ2-7, with a weak D call TRBD1 (5 bases). The CDR3 is 14 residues long. Trimming removed 3 bases from V and 0 bases from J, with 12 bases in between. Germline loops: CDR1 GTSNPN, CDR2 SVGIG (reference sequence). The CDR3 DNA reads TGTGCCTGGAGAGGACAACTTACCTCCTACGAGCAGTACTTC. Protein: CAWRGQLTSYEQYF.